Reported below is one T cell receptor beta chain. The sample belongs to a study of graft-versus-host responses after intestinal transplantation. Responders that carried the CFSE label, 200,000 of them, were plated with 200,000 irradiated, violet-dye-labeled stimulator cells. V was pared by 1 base and J by 10 bases, with 17 bases between. CDR1 is KGHSY, CDR2 FQNENV, per germline. The CDR3 has 15 amino acids. Only in-frame clones appear in the TCRdb table, and some are missing; sequencing was by immunoSEQ multiplex PCR. The table records roughly 15,000 clones, around a third of them present only once. The chain has TRBV16 and TRBJ1-5, with unresolved D. The sequencing here drew on alloreactive CD8+ T cells from a mixed lymphocyte reaction culture, taken before intestinal transplant. Subset denoted: CFSE-low proliferating T cells sorted from roughly 6-day pre-transplant mixed lymphocyte reaction (GvH or HvG direction). This clonotype was obtained from a human patient who received an intestinal transplant. The CDR3 nucleotides are TGTGCCAGCAGCCAATTTAGACCCGTCGGGAAACCCCAGCATTTT. Encoded protein: CASSQFRPVGKPQHF.